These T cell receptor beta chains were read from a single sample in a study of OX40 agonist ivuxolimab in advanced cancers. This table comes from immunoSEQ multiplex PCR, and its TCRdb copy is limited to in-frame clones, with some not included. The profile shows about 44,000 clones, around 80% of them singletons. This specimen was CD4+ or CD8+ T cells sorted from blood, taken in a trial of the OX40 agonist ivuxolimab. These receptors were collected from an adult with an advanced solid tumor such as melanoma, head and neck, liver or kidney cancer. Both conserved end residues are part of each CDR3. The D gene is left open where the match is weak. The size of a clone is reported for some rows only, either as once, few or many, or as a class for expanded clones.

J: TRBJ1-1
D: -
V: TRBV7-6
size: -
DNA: TGTGCCAGCAGCTTAGTCCAGGGGCAGAACACTGAAGCTTTCTTT
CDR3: CASSLVQGQNTEAFF

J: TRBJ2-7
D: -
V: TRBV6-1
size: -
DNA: TGTGCCAGCAATGGGGTATTTATACGCGAGCAGTACTTC
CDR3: CASNGVFIREQYF

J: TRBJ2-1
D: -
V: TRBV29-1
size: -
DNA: TGCAGCGTTGAAGGAGTGATAGGCAGTGAGCAGTTCTTC
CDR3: CSVEGVIGSEQFF

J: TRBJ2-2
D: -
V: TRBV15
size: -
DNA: TGTGCCACCAGCAGAGTAATGCGAGACGGGGAGCTGTTTTTT
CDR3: CATSRVMRDGELFF

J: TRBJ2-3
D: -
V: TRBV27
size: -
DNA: TGTGCCAGCAGTTCAGCGGTCACAGATACGCAGTATTTT
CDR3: CASSSAVTDTQYF

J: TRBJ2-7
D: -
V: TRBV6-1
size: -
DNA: TGTGCCAGCAGTGGCGGGATCTACGAGCAGTACTTC
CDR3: CASSGGIYEQYF

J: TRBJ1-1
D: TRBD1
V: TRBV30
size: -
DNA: TGTGCCTGGAGTGAGAGGACAGGGGGCTTAGCTGAAGCTTTCTTT
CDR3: CAWSERTGGLAEAFF

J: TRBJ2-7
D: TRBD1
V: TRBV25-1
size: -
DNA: TGTGCCAGCAGTGAGGCAGGGGGTGCGTACGAGCAGTACTTC
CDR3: CASSEAGGAYEQYF

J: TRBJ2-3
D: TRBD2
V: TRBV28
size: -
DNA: TGTGCCAGCAGTTCCTCTAGCGGGATAGGAAGCACAGATACGCAGTATTTT
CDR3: CASSSSSGIGSTDTQYF

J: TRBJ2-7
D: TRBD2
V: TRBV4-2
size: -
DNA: TGTGCCAGCAGCCAAGAACTACCGCCCGGGACTAGCGGACCCGGGGGCTCCTACGAGCAGTACTTC
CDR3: CASSQELPPGTSGPGGSYEQYF

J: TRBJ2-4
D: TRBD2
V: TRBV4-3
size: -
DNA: TGCGCCAGCAGCCAGGAACTAGCGGGAGTCAAAAACATTCAGTACTTC
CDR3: CASSQELAGVKNIQYF

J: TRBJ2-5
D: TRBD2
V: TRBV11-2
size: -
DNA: TGTGCCAGCAGCCAGGGACTAGCGGCCCAAGAGACCCAGTACTTC
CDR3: CASSQGLAAQETQYF

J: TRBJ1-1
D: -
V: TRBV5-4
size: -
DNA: TGTGCCAGCAGCCCCGTGGAGGAGGACACTGAAGCTTTCTTT
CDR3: CASSPVEEDTEAFF

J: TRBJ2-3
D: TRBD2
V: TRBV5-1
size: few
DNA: TGCGCCAGCAGAACTAGCGGGAGTGATAATACGCAGTATTTT
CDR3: CASRTSGSDNTQYF

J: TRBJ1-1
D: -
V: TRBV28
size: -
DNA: TGTGCCAGCAGTCCTTCGGGGCAGGGTGAAGCTTTCTTT
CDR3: CASSPSGQGEAFF

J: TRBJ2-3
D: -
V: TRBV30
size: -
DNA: TGTGCCTGTAGCGGAATAAGCACAGATACGCAGTATTTT
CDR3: CACSGISTDTQYF

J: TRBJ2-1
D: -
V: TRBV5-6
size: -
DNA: TGTGCCAGCAGCTTGCCCCGGGACTTGAGCTCCTACAATGAGCAGTTCTTC
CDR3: CASSLPRDLSSYNEQFF

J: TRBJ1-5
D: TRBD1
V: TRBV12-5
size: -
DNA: TGTGCTAGTGGCTTCGACAGGGGAGGCAATCAGCCCCAGCATTTT
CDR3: CASGFDRGGNQPQHF

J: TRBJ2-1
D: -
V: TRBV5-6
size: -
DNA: TGTGCCAGCAGTCCGAAACCCCCAGCGCCAAGATACAATGAGCAGTTCTTC
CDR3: CASSPKPPAPRYNEQFF

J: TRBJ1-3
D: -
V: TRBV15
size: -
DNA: TGTGCCACCAGCAGAGGGGCCCAAATGGGCTCTGGAAACACCATATATTTT
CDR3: CATSRGAQMGSGNTIYF

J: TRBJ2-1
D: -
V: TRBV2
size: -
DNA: TGTGCCAGCAGCTTGAGCTCCTACAATGAGCAGTTCTTC
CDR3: CASSLSSYNEQFF

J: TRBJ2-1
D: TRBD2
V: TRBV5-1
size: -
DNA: TGCGCCAGCAGTAGCGGGAGGGACTACAATGAGCAGTTCTTC
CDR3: CASSSGRDYNEQFF

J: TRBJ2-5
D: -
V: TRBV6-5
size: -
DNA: TGTGCCAGCAAGCAGGGGCGGAAGGGGAAAGAGACCCAGTACTTC
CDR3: CASKQGRKGKETQYF

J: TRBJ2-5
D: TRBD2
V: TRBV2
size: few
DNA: TGTGCCAGCAGGCAGACTAGCGGGAGTCGGGGAGAGACCCAGTACTTC
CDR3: CASRQTSGSRGETQYF

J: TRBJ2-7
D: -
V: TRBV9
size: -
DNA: TGTGCCAGCAGCGTAGGTGGAAACAACTACGAGCAGTACTTC
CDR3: CASSVGGNNYEQYF

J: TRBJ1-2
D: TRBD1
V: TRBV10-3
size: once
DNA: TGTGCCATCAACCTCGGCAGGGGGCAAGGCTACACCTTC
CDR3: CAINLGRGQGYTF

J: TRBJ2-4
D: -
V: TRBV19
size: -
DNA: TGTGCCAGTTCGGACTTCTCCAAAAACATTCAGTACTTC
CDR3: CASSDFSKNIQYF

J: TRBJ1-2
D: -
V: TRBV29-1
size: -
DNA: TGCAGCGTGCTCGTGGGGGTCCGCTACACCTTC
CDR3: CSVLVGVRYTF

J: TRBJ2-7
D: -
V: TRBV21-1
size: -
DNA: TGTGCCAGCAGCGCGGGACCGCGCTACGAGCAGTACTTC
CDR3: CASSAGPRYEQYF

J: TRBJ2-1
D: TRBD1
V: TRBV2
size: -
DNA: TGTGCCAGCAGTCGGGGACAGGGACGCCTCGATGAGCAGTTCTTC
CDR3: CASSRGQGRLDEQFF

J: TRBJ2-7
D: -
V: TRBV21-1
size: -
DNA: TGTGCCAGCAGCAATTTGGGGATCGAGCAGTACTTC
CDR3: CASSNLGIEQYF

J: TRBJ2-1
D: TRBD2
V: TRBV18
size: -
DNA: TGTGCCAGCTCACCGACTAGCGAGAGTCTAGAGCAGTTCTTC
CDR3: CASSPTSESLEQFF

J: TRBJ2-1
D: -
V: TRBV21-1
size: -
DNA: TGTGCCAGCAGCAATCCGACGCCGGGACGGGATGAGCAGTTCTTC
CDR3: CASSNPTPGRDEQFF

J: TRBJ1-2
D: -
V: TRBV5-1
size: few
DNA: TGCGCCAGCAGCCCCGGACAGTTAGCTGGGGGACTTTATGGCTACACCTTC
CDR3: CASSPGQLAGGLYGYTF

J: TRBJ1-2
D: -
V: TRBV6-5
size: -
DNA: TGTGCCAGCAGTTACCAAGGCACCCAGGGCTACACCTTC
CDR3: CASSYQGTQGYTF

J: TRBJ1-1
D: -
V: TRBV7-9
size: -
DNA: TGTGCCAGCACGGGGAGGGAGAACACTGAAGCTTTCTTT
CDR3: CASTGRENTEAFF

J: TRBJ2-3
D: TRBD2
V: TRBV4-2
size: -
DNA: TGTGCCAGCAGCCCCCTGCTATTTGGGACTAGCGGGGATACGCAGTATTTT
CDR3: CASSPLLFGTSGDTQYF

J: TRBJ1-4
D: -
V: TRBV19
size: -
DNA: TGTGCCAGTGGAGCGAAAGGGGCGGGGGTTTCAGGAGAAAAACTGTTTTTT
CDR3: CASGAKGAGVSGEKLFF

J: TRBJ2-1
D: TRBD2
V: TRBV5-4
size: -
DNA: TGTGCCAGCAGCGCCGGGGCGGGAGGGTTGTACAATGAGCAGTTCTTC
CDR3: CASSAGAGGLYNEQFF